Listed below are T cell receptor beta chains from one sample, sequenced in a study of response to subunit inactivated influenza vaccine. In TCRdb, the RT-PCR reads were re-called with MiXCR into one record per CDR3 protein. The sample carries about 190,000 distinct CDR3 sequences, roughly 14% recorded once. The sample here was CD8+ T cells sorted from PBMCs, taken around 5 days after vaccination. These TCRs come from a man aged 50-59 years who received an inactivated influenza vaccine. Each CDR3 is given with its conserved first and last residue.

J,V,CDR3
TRBJ2-1,TRBV6-5,CASSYSSGSYHEQFF
TRBJ2-7,TRBV20-1,CSARDRASGGSSYEQYF
TRBJ2-3,TRBV6-5,CASSYSAGPVSDTQYF
TRBJ2-3,TRBV7-8,CASSLEGEFTDTQYF
TRBJ2-5,TRBV6-5,CASSLDHQETQYF
TRBJ2-7,TRBV24-1,CATSDFGDSLHSYEQYF
TRBJ2-4,TRBV28,CASSDRLAKNIQYF
TRBJ2-6,TRBV9,CASSRTGSSGANVLTF
TRBJ2-1,TRBV10-3,CAIRDNSGNSYNEQFF
TRBJ2-7,TRBV11-1,CASSSSLLGGLSSYEQYF
TRBJ1-5,TRBV2,CASSPLGTGAHQPQHF
TRBJ1-5,TRBV7-9,CASSPGQGGQPQHF
TRBJ2-7,TRBV19,CASSSGPTYEQYF
TRBJ2-7,TRBV4-2,CASSQASYEQYF
TRBJ1-1,TRBV11-2,CASSPRTGRVMNTEAFF
TRBJ2-3,TRBV3-1,CASSQAGEMNTQYF
TRBJ1-4,TRBV7-9,CASTRTGDNEKLFF
TRBJ2-6,TRBV4-3,CASSPGVQATSSGANVLTF
TRBJ2-5,TRBV12-3/TRBV12-4,CASSPRMGFETQYF
TRBJ1-4,TRBV12-3/TRBV12-4,CASRPPSQKLFF
TRBJ2-1,TRBV7-8,CASSHWTSGGPYNEQFF
TRBJ2-3,TRBV4-1,CASSPEGSTDTQYF
TRBJ2-4,TRBV20-1,CSASAYGTPSIAKNIQYF
TRBJ2-6,TRBV19,CASSISPGANVLTF
TRBJ2-5,TRBV11-2,CASSLWDRETQYF
TRBJ1-3,TRBV4-3,CASSQEQGAGNTIYF
TRBJ2-7,TRBV28,CASRLSGDYEQYF